This T cell receptor beta chain was captured by sequencing in a study of T-cell memory formation after mild COVID-19. Study-wide context: Largely donor-specific TCR clusters were found. Study observations and caveats: Mostly located in CM and EM were contracting CD4+ clones, with contracting CD8+ clones located in EMRA. Pre-infection memory held some responding clones, suggesting pre-existing cross-reactive T cells responded. Day 15 to 85 contracting clones showed balanced CD4/CD8; day 15 to 37 expanders favored CD4+.

The V end was cut by 3 bases, the J end by 0 bases, with 8 bases between. The CDR3 is 14 residues long. CDR1 and CDR2 (germline): SGDLS, YYNGEE. TCRdb analysed the 5' RACE reads with MiXCR anew, one entry per CDR3 protein. Found here are around 340,000 distinct CDR3 sequences, roughly an eighth of them singletons; the top ten hold about 24%. With regard to this clonotype: Antigen specificity is unknown.

The material sequenced was PBMCs or a T cell subset sorted from them (not recorded which). V gene TRBV9 combines with J gene TRBJ2-3; D call uncertain. The TCR sequence derives from a man in his late teens or twenties who had mild COVID-19 (a few samples of this study predate the infection). Cell type and time point are not known. This chain's CDR3 is CASSADASTDTQYF. Written as DNA, the CDR3 is TGTGCCAGCAGCGCGGATGCTAGCACAGATACGCAGTATTTT.